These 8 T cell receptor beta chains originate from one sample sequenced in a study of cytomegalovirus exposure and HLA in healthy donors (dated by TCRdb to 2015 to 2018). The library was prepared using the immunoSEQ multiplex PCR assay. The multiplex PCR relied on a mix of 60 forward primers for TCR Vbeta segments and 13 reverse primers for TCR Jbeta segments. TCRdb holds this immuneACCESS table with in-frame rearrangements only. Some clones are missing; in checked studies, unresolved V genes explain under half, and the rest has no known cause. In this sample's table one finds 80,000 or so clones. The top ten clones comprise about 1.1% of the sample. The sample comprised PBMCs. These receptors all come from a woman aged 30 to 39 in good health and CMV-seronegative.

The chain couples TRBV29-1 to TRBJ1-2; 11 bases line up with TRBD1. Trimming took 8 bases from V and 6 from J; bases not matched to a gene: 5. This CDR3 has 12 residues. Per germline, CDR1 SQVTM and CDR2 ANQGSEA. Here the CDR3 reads CSPGGQGDGYTF. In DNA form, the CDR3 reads TGCAGCCCCGGGGGACAGGGGGATGGCTACACCTTC.

The CDR3 sequence is CAWTQGGAGNTGELFF. The CDR3 DNA sequence: TGTGCCTGGACCCAAGGAGGGGCGGGGAACACCGGGGAGCTGTTTTTT. The V call is TRBV30, the J call TRBJ2-2; a possible D gene is TRBD2 (6 bases). CDR3 length: 16 residues. In germline, CDR1 is GTSNPN, CDR2 SVGIG (reference sequence). V lost 4 bases and J 1 base, leaving 16 bases between the germline ends.

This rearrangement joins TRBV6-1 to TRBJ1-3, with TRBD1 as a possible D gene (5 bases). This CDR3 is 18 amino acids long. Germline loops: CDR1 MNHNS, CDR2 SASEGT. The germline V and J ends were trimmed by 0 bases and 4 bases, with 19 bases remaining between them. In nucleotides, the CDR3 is TGTGCCAGCAGTGAAGCGCTTGGGGAGGGGTCGACCGGAAACACCATATATTTT. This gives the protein CASSEALGEGSTGNTIYF.

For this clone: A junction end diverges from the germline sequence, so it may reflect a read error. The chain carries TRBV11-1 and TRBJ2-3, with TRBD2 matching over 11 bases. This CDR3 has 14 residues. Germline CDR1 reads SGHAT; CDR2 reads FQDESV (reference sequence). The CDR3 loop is CASSTSGSKDTQYF. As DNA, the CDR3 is TGTGCCAGCAGCACTAGCGGGAGCAAAGATACGCAGTATTTT.

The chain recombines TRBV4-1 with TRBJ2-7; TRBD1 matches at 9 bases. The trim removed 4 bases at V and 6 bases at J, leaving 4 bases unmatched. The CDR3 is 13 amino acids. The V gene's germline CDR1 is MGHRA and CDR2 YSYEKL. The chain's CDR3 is CASSRDRDSEQYF. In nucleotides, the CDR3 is TGCGCCAGCAGCCGGGACAGGGATTCCGAGCAGTACTTC.

The CDR3 nucleotides read TGCGCCAGCAGTGAGTGGGCGCCCACCAGTCAACAAGAGACCCAGTACTTC. It codes for CASSEWAPTSQQETQYF. The chain recombines TRBV10-2 with TRBJ2-5; the D is unclear. The CDR3 length is 17 residues. Germline CDR1 reads WSHSY; CDR2 reads SAAADI. Trimming stripped 1 base from V and 2 bases from J, with 17 bases between.

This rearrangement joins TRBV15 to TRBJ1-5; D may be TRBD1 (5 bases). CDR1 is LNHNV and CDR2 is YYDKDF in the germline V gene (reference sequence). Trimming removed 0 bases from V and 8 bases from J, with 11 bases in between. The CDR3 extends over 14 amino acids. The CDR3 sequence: CATSRDRLREPQHF. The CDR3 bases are TGTGCCACCAGCAGAGATCGTCTCAGGGAGCCCCAGCATTTT.

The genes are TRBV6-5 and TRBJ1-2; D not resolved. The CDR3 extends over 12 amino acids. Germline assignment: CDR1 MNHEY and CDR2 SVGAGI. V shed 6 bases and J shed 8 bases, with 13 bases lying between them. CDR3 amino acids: CASRSRDSGYTF. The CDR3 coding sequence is TGTGCCAGCAGGTCTCGCGATAGCGGCTACACCTTC.